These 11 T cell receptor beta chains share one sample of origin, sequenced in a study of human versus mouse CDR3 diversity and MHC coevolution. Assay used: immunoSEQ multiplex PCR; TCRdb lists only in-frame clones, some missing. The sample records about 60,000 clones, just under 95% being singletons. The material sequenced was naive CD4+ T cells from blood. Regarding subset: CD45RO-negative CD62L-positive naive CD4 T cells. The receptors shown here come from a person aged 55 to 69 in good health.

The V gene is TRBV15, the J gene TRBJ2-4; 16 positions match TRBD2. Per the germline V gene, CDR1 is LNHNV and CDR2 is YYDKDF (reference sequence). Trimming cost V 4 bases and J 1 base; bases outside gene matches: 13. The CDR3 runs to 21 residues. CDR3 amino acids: CATSIHLGLAGGEGAKNIQYF. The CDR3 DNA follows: TGTGCCACCAGCATCCACTTGGGACTAGCGGGAGGGGAGGGGGCCAAAAACATTCAGTACTTC.

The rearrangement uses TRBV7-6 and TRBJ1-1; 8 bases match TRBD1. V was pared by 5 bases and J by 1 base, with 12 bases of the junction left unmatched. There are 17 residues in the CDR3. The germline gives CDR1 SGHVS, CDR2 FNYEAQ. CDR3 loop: CASSTNPGGWGNTEAFF. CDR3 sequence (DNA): TGTGCCAGCAGCACTAACCCAGGGGGCTGGGGGAACACTGAAGCTTTCTTT.

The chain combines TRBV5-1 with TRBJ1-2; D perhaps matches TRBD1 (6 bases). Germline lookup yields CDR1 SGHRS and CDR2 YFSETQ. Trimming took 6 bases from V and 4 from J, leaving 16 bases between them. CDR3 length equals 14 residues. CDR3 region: CASTMDSFSYGYTF. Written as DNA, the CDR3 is TGCGCCAGCACCATGGACAGTTTCTCCTATGGCTACACCTTC.

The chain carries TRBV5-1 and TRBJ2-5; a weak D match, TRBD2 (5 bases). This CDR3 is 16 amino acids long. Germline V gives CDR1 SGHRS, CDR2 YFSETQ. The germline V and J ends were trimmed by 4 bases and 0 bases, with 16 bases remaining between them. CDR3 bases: TGCGCCAGCAGCCCCAGGCCTGTCGGGAACCAAGAGACCCAGTACTTC. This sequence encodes CASSPRPVGNQETQYF. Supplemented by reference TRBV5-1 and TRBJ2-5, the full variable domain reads KAGVTQTPRYLIKTRGQQVTLSCSPISGHRSVSWYQQTPGQGLQFLFEYFSETQRNKGNFPGRFSGRQFSNSRSEMNVSTLELGDSALYLCASSPRPVGNQETQYFGPGTRLLVL.

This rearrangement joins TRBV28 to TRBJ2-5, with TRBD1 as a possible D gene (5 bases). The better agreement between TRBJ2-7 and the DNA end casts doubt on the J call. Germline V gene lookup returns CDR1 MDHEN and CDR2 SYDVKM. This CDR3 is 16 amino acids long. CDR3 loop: CASRKSRALSSYEQYF. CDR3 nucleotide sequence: TGTGCCAGCAGGAAAAGCAGGGCCTTGAGCTCCTACGAGCAGTACTTC.

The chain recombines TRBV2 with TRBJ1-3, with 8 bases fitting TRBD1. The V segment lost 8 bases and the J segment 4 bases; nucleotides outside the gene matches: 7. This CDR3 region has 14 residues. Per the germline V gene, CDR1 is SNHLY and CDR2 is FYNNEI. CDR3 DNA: TGTGCCAGCGCCAGGACAGGGTCCGGAAACACCATATATTTT. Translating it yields CASARTGSGNTIYF.

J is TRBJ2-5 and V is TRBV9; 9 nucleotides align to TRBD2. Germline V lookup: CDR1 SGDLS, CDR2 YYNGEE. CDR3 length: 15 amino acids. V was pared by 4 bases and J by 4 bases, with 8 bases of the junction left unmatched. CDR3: CASSPSGLALETQYF. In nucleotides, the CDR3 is TGTGCCAGCAGCCCGTCAGGACTAGCGCTAGAGACCCAGTACTTC. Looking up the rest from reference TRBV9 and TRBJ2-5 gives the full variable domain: DSGVTQTPKHLITATGQRVTLRCSPRSGDLSVYWYQQSLDQGLQFLIQYYNGEERAKGNILERFSAQQFPDLHSELNLSSLELGDSALYFCASSPSGLALETQYFGPGTRLLVL.

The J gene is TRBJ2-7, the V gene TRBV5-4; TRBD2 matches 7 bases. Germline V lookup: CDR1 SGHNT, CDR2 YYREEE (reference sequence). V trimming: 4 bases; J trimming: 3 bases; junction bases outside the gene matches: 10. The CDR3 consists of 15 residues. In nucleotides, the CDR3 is TGTGCCAGCAGCCCGACGACGGGGGGTGGCTACGAGCAGTACTTC. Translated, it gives CASSPTTGGGYEQYF.

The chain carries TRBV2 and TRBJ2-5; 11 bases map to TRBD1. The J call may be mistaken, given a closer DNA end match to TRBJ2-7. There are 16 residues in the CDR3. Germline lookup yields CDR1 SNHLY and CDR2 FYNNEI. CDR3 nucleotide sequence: TGTGCCAGCAACCAACACGCGGGACAGGGGGGCGACGAGCAGTACTTC. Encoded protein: CASNQHAGQGGDEQYF.

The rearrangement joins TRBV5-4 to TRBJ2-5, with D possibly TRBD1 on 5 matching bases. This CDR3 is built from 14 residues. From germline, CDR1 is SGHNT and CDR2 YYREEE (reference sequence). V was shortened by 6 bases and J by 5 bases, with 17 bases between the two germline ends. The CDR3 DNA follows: TGTGCCAGCACCTTCGCAGGGTTAGGGGAGACCCAGTACTTC. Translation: CASTFAGLGETQYF. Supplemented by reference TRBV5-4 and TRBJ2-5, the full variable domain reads ETGVTQSPTHLIKTRGQQVTLRCSSQSGHNTVSWYQQALGQGPQFIFQYYREEENGRGNFPPRFSGLQFPNYSSELNVNALELDDSALYLCASTFAGLGETQYFGPGTRLLVL.

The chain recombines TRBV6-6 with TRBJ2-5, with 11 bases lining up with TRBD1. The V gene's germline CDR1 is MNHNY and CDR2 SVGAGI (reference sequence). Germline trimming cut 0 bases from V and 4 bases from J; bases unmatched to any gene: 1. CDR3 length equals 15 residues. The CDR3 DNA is TGTGCCAGCAGTTACTCAGGGACAGGGGGAGAGACCCAGTACTTC. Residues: CASSYSGTGGETQYF.